What follows is one TCR beta chain and its context. This sample was included in a study of T cell changes during pregnancy in multiple sclerosis. The germline V gene encodes CDR1 SNHLY and CDR2 FYNNEI. V lost 8 bases, J lost 6 bases, and 8 bases stayed unmatched. The CDR3 covers 13 residues. The assay was immunoSEQ multiplex PCR, and TCRdb's table has in-frame clones only and misses some. Found here are tens of thousands of clones, 88% of them singletons; the top ten hold approximately 1.6%. V gene TRBV2 combines with J gene TRBJ2-5; 8 bases agree with TRBD1. The sample was peripheral blood, taken in the first trimester of pregnancy. The clonotype originates from a female donor with multiple sclerosis, enrolled in a pregnancy study. CDR3 nucleotides: TGTGCCAGCTGTCAGGGGGCGGTGAAGACCCAGTACTTC. It yields the protein CASCQGAVKTQYF.